This passage covers 22 T cell receptor beta chains from one sample sequenced in a study of T cell responses to AZD1222 COVID-19 vaccine. TCRdb's copy holds only in-frame clones and misses some; the assay was immunoSEQ multiplex PCR. The sample comprises 80,000 to 90,000 clones, roughly 89% of which are singletons, and 2.2% rests with the top ten. The sequenced sample was peripheral blood, obtained on day 0 of AZD1222 vaccination. Source of these receptors: an adult in good health.

This clone appeared a single time. The chain employs TRBV7-2 and TRBJ2-2, with D unresolved. Germline loops: CDR1 SGHTA, CDR2 FQGNSA. This CDR3 is 13 amino acids long. V lost 3 bases and J 6 bases, leaving 8 bases between the germline ends. The CDR3 is CASSLTHPGELFF. CDR3 DNA: TGTGCCAGCAGCTTGACCCACCCCGGGGAGCTGTTTTTT.

The chain has TRBV5-1 and TRBJ2-1; 13 nucleotides align to TRBD2. The germline V gene encodes CDR1 SGHRS and CDR2 YFSETQ. The CDR3 totals 16 residues. V lost 6 bases and J lost 2; bases outside the gene matches: 5. The CDR3 bases are TGCGCCAGCAAGGGGACTAGCGGGACCACCTACAATGAGCAGTTCTTC. Its translation is CASKGTSGTTYNEQFF.

J is TRBJ2-1 and V is TRBV11-2; tentatively, D is TRBD1 (5 bases). The CDR3 is made up of 17 amino acids. Germline-derived CDR1 and CDR2 are SGHAT and FQNNGV. V shed 2 bases and J shed 6 bases, with 20 bases lying between them. CDR3 nucleotides: TGTGCCAGCAGCTTAAGGGGTCCGACCTTCGATCTCAATGAGCAGTTCTTC. It encodes CASSLRGPTFDLNEQFF.

The V gene is TRBV3-1 (or the pseudogene TRBV3-2), the J gene TRBJ2-1; D remains ambiguous. Trimming took off 4 bases at V and 4 bases at J, with 17 bases between the two ends. The CDR3 has 16 amino acids. Germline loops: CDR1 LGHDT, CDR2 YNNKEL (reference sequence). In nucleotides, the CDR3 is TGTGCCAGCAGCCGCTCCGAGTTTGCGAGTTACAATGAGCAGTTCTTC. Protein: CASSRSEFASYNEQFF.

This clone has only one observation. V and J are TRBV14 and TRBJ1-6, with D unclear. Looked up from germline, CDR1 is SGHDN and CDR2 is FVKESK. The V end lost 4 bases, the J end lost 0 bases, and 4 bases lay between the germline ends. The CDR3 runs 14 residues. The DNA of the CDR3 is TGTGCCAGCAGCCTAGGCTCCTATAATTCACCCCTCCACTTT. The encoded protein is CASSLGSYNSPLHF.

A single count supports this clone. The rearrangement joins TRBV7-8 to TRBJ1-1; 8 bases align to TRBD1. The CDR3 has 17 residues. The trim removed 4 bases at V and 4 bases at J, leaving 14 bases unmatched. Germline V gene sequence: CDR1 SGHVS, CDR2 FQNEAQ. CDR3 nucleotides: TGTGCCAGCAGCTCCCAAACAGGGGGAAGAATGAGCACTGAAGCTTTCTTT. Amino acids: CASSSQTGGRMSTEAFF. Together with reference TRBV7-8 and TRBJ1-1, the CDR3 gives the full variable domain: GAGVSQSPRYKVAKRGQDVALRCDPISGHVSLFWYQQALGQGPEFLTYFQNEAQLDKSGLPSDRFFAERPEGSVSTLKIQRTQQEDSAVYLCASSSQTGGRMSTEAFFGQGTRLTVV.

In nucleotides, the CDR3 is TGTGCCAGCAGCTTGGACCATAATTCACCCCTCCACTTT. Translating gives CASSLDHNSPLHF. The chain combines TRBV5-6 with TRBJ1-6; D unclear. CDR1 is SGHDT, CDR2 YYEEEE, per germline. CDR3 length: 13 amino acids. V shed 0 bases and J shed 5 bases, with 3 bases lying between them.

This rearrangement joins TRBV7-2 to TRBJ1-1; D is uncertain. The CDR3 is 13 amino acids. Germline V lookup: CDR1 SGHTA, CDR2 FQGNSA. V lost 5 bases and J 6 bases, leaving 13 bases between the germline ends. CDR3 nucleotide sequence: TGTGCCAGCAGCCTACTTCGGTGGGCTGAAGCTTTCTTT. Translation gives CASSLLRWAEAFF.

This clone was counted once. This chain uses TRBV5-4 with TRBJ2-1; 16 nucleotides align to TRBD2. With 4 bases clipped from V and 3 bases from J, the junction kept 4 bases outside the gene matches. The CDR3 loop spans 17 amino acids. Germline CDR1 and CDR2: SGHNT and YYREEE (reference sequence). CDR3 region: CASSPGLAGGIYNEQFF. The CDR3 region has the DNA TGTGCCAGCAGCCCGGGACTAGCGGGAGGGATCTACAATGAGCAGTTCTTC.

The sample holds a few counts of this clone. This chain connects TRBV6-2 or TRBV6-3 to TRBJ1-1; TRBD1 matches 8 bases. J lost 0 bases, V lost 5 bases, and 11 bases had no gene match. CDR3 length: 17 amino acids. Germline CDR1 and CDR2: MNHEY and SVGEGT. CDR3 residues: CASSTNRQGLMNTEAFF. Written as DNA, the CDR3 is TGTGCCAGCAGTACAAACCGACAGGGGCTGATGAACACTGAAGCTTTCTTT.

The chain uses TRBV5-4 and TRBJ2-5; TRBD1 matches at 7 bases. Per germline, CDR1 SGHNT and CDR2 YYREEE (reference sequence). After removal of 3 bases from V and 3 bases from J, the junction contained 5 bases not matched to a gene. This CDR3 is built from 14 residues. Here the CDR3 DNA reads TGTGCCAGCAGCTCCTGGGACAGCAAAGAGACCCAGTACTTC. It specifies CASSSWDSKETQYF.

The chain recombines TRBV5-1 with TRBJ2-1; TRBD2 aligns across 14 bases. The J segment lost 0 bases and the V segment lost 1 base, leaving 3 bases of the junction unmatched. The CDR3 consists of 18 residues. Germline assignment: CDR1 SGHRS and CDR2 YFSETQ. The CDR3 DNA follows: TGCGCCAGCAGCTTGAGGGGACTAGCGGGGGACTCCTACAATGAGCAGTTCTTC. Amino acid sequence: CASSLRGLAGDSYNEQFF.

The chain uses TRBV6-5 and TRBJ2-1, with a possible D match to TRBD2 (5 bases). CDR3 length equals 15 residues. Germline V gives CDR1 MNHEY, CDR2 SVGAGI. The V end lost 0 bases, the J end lost 3 bases, and 9 bases lay between the germline ends. Here the CDR3 DNA reads TGTGCCAGCAGTTACTCGAACCGGGGCTACAATGAGCAGTTCTTC. It specifies CASSYSNRGYNEQFF.

This chain links TRBV6-2 or TRBV6-3 with TRBJ2-7; 7 bases agree with TRBD1. Trimming took 7 bases from V and 7 from J; bases not matched to a gene: 13. The CDR3 has 14 residues. Germline lookup yields CDR1 MNHEY and CDR2 SVGEGT. The CDR3, as DNA: TGTGCCAGCAACCCGAGTCCCAGGGGGTATGAGCAGTACTTC. Protein product: CASNPSPRGYEQYF.

The genes are TRBV30 and TRBJ2-5, with D perhaps matching TRBD2 (6 bases). Trimming took off 2 bases at V and 2 bases at J, with 18 bases between the two ends. CDR3 length: 16 residues. Germline V gives CDR1 GTSNPN, CDR2 SVGIG (reference sequence). CDR3 coding DNA: TGTGCCTGGAGTAGGTTGTCTAGCGTATTACAAGAGACCCAGTACTTC. Translating gives CAWSRLSSVLQETQYF.

The chain carries TRBV5-5 and TRBJ1-1; no definite D call. V lost 0 bases and J lost 0, with 6 bases in between. The germline gives CDR1 SGHKS, CDR2 YYEKEE (reference sequence). The length of the CDR3 is 14 residues. The CDR3 region has the DNA TGTGCCAGCAGCTTGGGTCGGGTGAACACTGAAGCTTTCTTT. Its protein product is CASSLGRVNTEAFF. The complete variable domain, with remaining parts taken from reference TRBV5-5 and TRBJ1-1, reads DAGVTQSPTHLIKTRGQQVTLRCSPISGHKSVSWYQQVLGQGPQFIFQYYEKEERGRGNFPDRFSARQFPNYSSELNVNALLLGDSALYLCASSLGRVNTEAFFGQGTRLTVV.

V is TRBV19 and J is TRBJ1-2, with 8 nucleotides matching TRBD1. CDR3 length: 14 residues. V lost 6 bases and J lost 4; bases outside the gene matches: 7. Looked up from germline, CDR1 is LNHDA and CDR2 is SQIVND (reference sequence). The CDR3 DNA reads as TGTGCCAGTAGATCCGACAGGGGAAGCTATGGCTACACCTTC. It translates to CASRSDRGSYGYTF.

CDR3 loop: CASSERGRTEAFF. The CDR3 region has the DNA TGTGCCAGCAGTGAACGAGGGAGGACTGAAGCTTTCTTT. The rearrangement uses TRBV2 and TRBJ1-1; no reliable D call. The V and J ends lost 2 bases and 5 bases respectively, with 9 bases between them. CDR1 and CDR2 from the germline V gene are SNHLY and FYNNEI. This CDR3 comprises 13 residues.

The genes are TRBV6-1 and TRBJ2-1, with TRBD2 matching over 14 bases. J gave up 3 bases and V 4 bases, and 5 bases lay outside the gene matches. The CDR3 is made up of 17 amino acids. Looked up from germline, CDR1 is MNHNS and CDR2 is SASEGT. This chain's CDR3 is CASSAGTSGGLYNEQFF. In DNA, the CDR3 is TGTGCCAGCAGTGCCGGGACTAGCGGGGGTCTCTACAATGAGCAGTTCTTC.

In nucleotides, the CDR3 is TGTGCCAGCAGCCCCAGAGGCGGTTACATGAACACTGAAGCTTTCTTT. It codes for CASSPRGGYMNTEAFF. The chain combines TRBV9 with TRBJ1-1, with D uncertain. The CDR3 has 16 residues. V was trimmed by 4 bases and J by 0 bases, leaving 16 bases between them. Germline V gives CDR1 SGDLS, CDR2 YYNGEE.

The sample holds one count of this clone. The V call is TRBV6-5, the J call TRBJ1-6; tentatively, D is TRBD1 (6 bases). V was trimmed by 0 bases and J by 10 bases, leaving 13 bases between them. Germline CDR1 reads MNHEY; CDR2 reads SVGAGI. This CDR3 has 15 amino acids. The CDR3 coding sequence is TGTGCCAGCAGTTACTCGAACAGGGAAAGCTCACCCCTCCACTTT. This codes for CASSYSNRESSPLHF.

This sequence joins TRBV9 and TRBJ1-1; D unclear. The length of the CDR3 is 15 residues. Trimming shortened V by 0 bases and J by 1 base, and 10 bases separated the two germline ends. The germline V gene encodes CDR1 SGDLS and CDR2 YYNGEE. DNA of the CDR3: TGTGCCAGCAGCGTAGACCTGGGGAAGAACACTGAAGCTTTCTTT. This encodes CASSVDLGKNTEAFF.